This entry concerns a single T cell receptor beta chain. Its target is unknown. This CDR3 spans 19 amino acids. The V gene's germline CDR1 is SEHNR and CDR2 FQNEAQ (reference sequence). The J segment lost 2 bases and the V segment lost 5 bases, leaving 15 bases of the junction unmatched. This entry belongs to a study of circulating and synovial CD4+ cells in juvenile arthritis. Study conclusions and caveats: Shared-clonotype fractions with synovium likely underestimate full repertoire overlap.

Here immunoSEQ multiplex PCR was the method, and the copy in TCRdb shows in-frame clones only, minus some. The sample has 30,000 to 40,000 clones; about 95% are singletons. The chain employs TRBV7-9 and TRBJ1-3, with TRBD1 identical over 10 bases. Sequencing was carried out using CD4+ T cells from blood. The TCR was taken from a human donor with juvenile idiopathic arthritis. CDR3 sequence: CASSALLKGTGVPGNTIYF. The CDR3 DNA sequence: TGTGCCAGCAGCGCCTTGTTAAAAGGGACAGGGGTTCCTGGAAACACCATATATTTT. Based on the CDR3 plus reference TRBV7-9 and TRBJ1-3, the full variable domain is DTGVSQNPRHKITKRGQNVTFRCDPISEHNRLYWYRQTLGQGPEFLTYFQNEAQLEKSRLLSDRFSAERPKGSFSTLEIQRTEQGDSAMYLCASSALLKGTGVPGNTIYFGEGSWLTVV.